This T cell receptor beta chain derives from a study of cytomegalovirus exposure and HLA in healthy donors. Turning to the study itself: About 77 million unique TCRs from HLA-typed donors made up an early data release. Study conclusions and caveats: From TCR beta sequences, most subjects' HLA-A and HLA-B alleles were reportedly predicted accurately.

About this clone: Its specificity is not known.

PCR involved 60 Vbeta and 13 Jbeta primers. Method: immunoSEQ multiplex PCR; TCRdb's copy keeps in-frame clones and lacks some. Of 95,000 to 150,000 clones in the sample, around 75% were seen once. Germline CDR1 is WNHNN and CDR2 is SYGVQD (reference sequence). The length of the CDR3 is 14 residues. Trimming pared 6 bases from V and 3 bases from J, leaving 11 bases between. The clonotype originates from a man aged 25 to 40 in good health and CMV-seronegative. The V gene is TRBV10-1, the J gene TRBJ2-2; maybe TRBD1 (5 bases). The sample consisted of PBMCs. The DNA of the CDR3 is TGCGCCAGCAGCGCCAGGGATTACACCGGGGAGCTGTTTTTT. Its protein product is CASSARDYTGELFF.